This paragraph reports one T cell receptor beta chain. The antigen remains unidentified. The data were obtained in a study of CD4 T cells in relation to SARS-CoV-2 and coronaviruses. Before the COVID-19 pandemic, during about 2010-2018, CD4+ T cells were taken from unexposed donors. After ten to eleven days of culture, CD4+ T cells were isolated. TCRdb keeps only in-frame clones here, not all; method: immunoSEQ multiplex PCR. The sample has 20,000 to 25,000 clones, about 80% seen once; the top ten hold 9% to 15%. The sequence was collected from a human donor in good health. Sequencing was performed on CD4+ T cells from PBMCs, cultured in vitro.

DNA for the CDR3: TGTGCCAGTAGCTTTTCGTGGCGGGACAATGAGCAGTTCTTC. It encodes CASSFSWRDNEQFF. This chain uses TRBV19 with TRBJ2-1; possibly TRBD2 for D (5 bases). This CDR3 is built from 14 residues. From germline, CDR1 is LNHDA and CDR2 SQIVND (reference sequence). Trimming left V 6 bases short and J 5 bases short, with 14 bases between.